This T cell receptor (beta chain) is from a study of patients and donors after allogeneic stem cell transplantation. In TCRdb, the RT-PCR reads were re-called with MiXCR into one record per CDR3 protein. The sample consists of some 960,000 distinct CDR3 sequences, 18% of them appearing once. This clonotype appeared a few times. The receptor comes from a human donor who was either an allogeneic HSCT recipient or a stem cell or donor lymphocyte infusion donor (not recorded which). It is not recorded whose cells these are; they may come from a transplant donor. Sample: blood, either unsorted or a sorted T cell fraction (not recorded which).

The CDR3 region is CASRTPRSYNSPLHF. CDR3 coding DNA: TGTGCCAGCAGGACACCCCGCTCCTATAATTCACCCCTCCACTTT. This sequence joins TRBV6-1 and TRBJ1-6; D unresolved. CDR3 size: 15 residues. Looked up from germline, CDR1 is MNHNS and CDR2 is SASEGT. V lost 6 bases and J 0 bases, leaving 9 bases between the germline ends.